This is a list of T cell receptor beta chains from one sample in a study of cytomegalovirus exposure and HLA in healthy donors. The protocol was immunoSEQ multiplex PCR, while the TCRdb copy is restricted to in-frame clones and leaves out a portion. The data hold about 120,000 clones, with 70% to 80% observed a single time. The sequencing input was PBMCs. These receptors were obtained from a man between 25 and 39 years old in good health and CMV-seropositive. Each CDR3 is given with its conserved first and last residue. The D gene is left open where the match is weak. Rows give clone size only sometimes, using once, few, many, or a class for an expanded clone.

D	V	J	length	size	DNA	CDR3
TRBD2	TRBV20-1	TRBJ2-7	11	NA	TGCAGTGCTGGGGGTTTGAGCGGGGGGTACTTC	CSAGGLSGGYF
TRBD2	TRBV29-1	TRBJ2-3	11	NA	TGCAGCGTTCGGGGGGCAGATACGCAGTATTTT	CSVRGADTQYF
NA	TRBV6-5	TRBJ2-3	15	NA	TGTGCCAGCAGTTACGGGGGGATCTACACAGATACGCAGTATTTT	CASSYGGIYTDTQYF
TRBD1	TRBV15	TRBJ1-3	16	NA	TGTGCCACCAGGGACTACAGGGGCAGAACTGGAAACACCATATATTTT	CATRDYRGRTGNTIYF
TRBD2	TRBV14	TRBJ2-4	18	NA	TGTGCCAGCAGCCACGGGAAGAGGAGCGGGGGCAGCAAAAACATTCAGTACTTC	CASSHGKRSGGSKNIQYF
TRBD1	TRBV4-2	TRBJ1-6	15	NA	TGTGCCAGCAGCCGACCAGACAGGGTTGAGTCGCCCCTCCACTTT	CASSRPDRVESPLHF
TRBD2	TRBV9	TRBJ2-1	17	NA	TGTGCCAGCAGCGTAGTGGCTAGCGGGAAGAGAGGAGCTGAGCAGTTCTTC	CASSVVASGKRGAEQFF
TRBD1	TRBV5-6	TRBJ2-5	13	NA	TGTGCCAGCAGCTGGGACAGGGGAGAGACCCAGTACTTC	CASSWDRGETQYF
TRBD2	TRBV5-6	TRBJ2-4	12	few	TGTGCCAGCAGCCGGCGGGGGAACAGTCAGTACTTC	CASSRRGNSQYF
NA	TRBV5-1	TRBJ2-7	14	once	TGCGCCAGCAGCTTGGTCCGGACTTCCTACGAGCAGTACTTC	CASSLVRTSYEQYF
TRBD2	TRBV7-3	TRBJ2-1	14	few	TGTGCCAGCAGCACGGGACTAGTTCCCAATGAGCAGTTCTTC	CASSTGLVPNEQFF
NA	TRBV6-5	TRBJ2-7	12	NA	TGTGCCAGCCACTCGTTGGCCTACGAGCAGTACTTC	CASHSLAYEQYF
TRBD2	TRBV30	TRBJ2-2	16	NA	TGTGCCTGGGAGAGGACCGCCGCGCTAGCGGGCGGGGAGCTGTTTTTT	CAWERTAALAGGELFF
NA	TRBV6-1	TRBJ1-3	17	once	TGTGCCAGCAGTGAATTCCACTTGACAGACTCTGGAAACACCATATATTTT	CASSEFHLTDSGNTIYF
TRBD1	TRBV4-2	TRBJ1-1	14	NA	TGTGCCAGCAGCGTAGACAGGGCTTCCACTGAAGCTTTCTTT	CASSVDRASTEAFF
NA	TRBV10-2	TRBJ1-2	13	few	TGCGCCAGCTATCCGGGACTGGGCTATGGCTACACCTTC	CASYPGLGYGYTF
NA	TRBV9	TRBJ2-7	14	NA	TGTGCCAGCAGCGGGGAGGGGCAGGGGTACGAGCAGTACTTC	CASSGEGQGYEQYF
TRBD1	TRBV5-6	TRBJ1-3	17	NA	TGTGCCAGCAGCTTGACATTTGGGGACAGGGGCGGAAACACCATATATTTT	CASSLTFGDRGGNTIYF
NA	TRBV7-8	TRBJ1-2	12	few	TGTGCCAGCAGCTTAAACAGGGCTGGCTACACCTTC	CASSLNRAGYTF
NA	TRBV30	TRBJ2-7	14	NA	TGTGCCTGGAGTCCGCAGGGCTGGGGCTACGAGCAGTACTTC	CAWSPQGWGYEQYF
TRBD1	TRBV5-1	TRBJ2-7	15	few	TGCGCCAGCAGCAAGGGACAGGGAATCTCCTACGAGCAGTACTTC	CASSKGQGISYEQYF
TRBD1	TRBV6-6	TRBJ2-3	16	NA	TGTGCCAGCAGTACATACAGGGGGATTAGCACAGATACGCAGTATTTT	CASSTYRGISTDTQYF
TRBD1	TRBV28	TRBJ2-5	17	few	TGTGCCAGCAGTGCCTCCCCCGGCCGGACAGGGGAAGAGACCCAGTACTTC	CASSASPGRTGEETQYF
NA	TRBV2	TRBJ1-2	15	NA	TGTGCCACCACTACATCCGGGAGAGCTAACTATGGCTACACCTTC	CATTTSGRANYGYTF
NA	TRBV7-9	TRBJ1-1	14	NA	TGTTCCAGCAGCTACAGGGAATGGAACACTGAAGCTTTCTTT	CSSSYREWNTEAFF
NA	TRBV6-1	TRBJ1-6	15	once	TGTGCCAGCACCGACGACATCTCCTATAATTCACCCCTCCACTTT	CASTDDISYNSPLHF
NA	TRBV9	TRBJ1-2	16	NA	TGTGCCAGCAGCGCTCACCTGGGCAGATTGGCCTATGGCTACACCTTC	CASSAHLGRLAYGYTF
NA	TRBV29-1	TRBJ1-1	12	NA	TGCAGCGTTGATGGGGGCCACACTGAAGCTTTCTTT	CSVDGGHTEAFF
TRBD2	TRBV6-5	TRBJ2-3	15	NA	TGTGCCAGCAGGAAGGGACTAGCGGGCACAGATACGCAGTATTTT	CASRKGLAGTDTQYF
NA	TRBV30	TRBJ1-2	13	once	TGTGCCTGGAGGGCTTTGGCTAACTATGGCTACACCTTC	CAWRALANYGYTF
TRBD2	TRBV6-4	TRBJ2-3	14	NA	TGTGCCAGCAGCCAGAGCGGGGCCACAGATACGCAGTATTTT	CASSQSGATDTQYF
NA	TRBV30	TRBJ1-6	15	NA	TGTGCCTGGAGTGAAGTGAGTTCCGATATATCACCCCTCCACTTT	CAWSEVSSDISPLHF
NA	TRBV5-6	TRBJ2-6	15	once	TGTGCCAGCAGCTTGGTAGGGGCTGGGGCCAACGGCCTGACTTTC	CASSLVGAGANGLTF
NA	TRBV13	TRBJ1-5	15	NA	TGTGCCCCCATGGGGAGGGACTATAGCAATCAGCCCCAGCATTTT	CAPMGRDYSNQPQHF
NA	TRBV7-9	TRBJ1-4	12	NA	TGTTCCAGCAGCCTTTTTAATGAAAAACTGTTTTTT	CSSSLFNEKLFF
NA	TRBV29-1	TRBJ2-1	12	NA	TGCAGCGGTAGTACAGGGTACAATGAGCAGTTCTTC	CSGSTGYNEQFF
NA	TRBV4-2	TRBJ1-1	15	NA	TGTGCCAGCAGCCTTTCGACAGGAACTAACACTGAAGCTTTCTTT	CASSLSTGTNTEAFF
TRBD1	TRBV5-1	TRBJ2-5	15	NA	TGCGCCAGCAGCATATCGACAGGGTCACGGGAGACCCAGTACTTC	CASSISTGSRETQYF
TRBD2	TRBV4-3	TRBJ2-5	15	NA	TGCGCCAGCAGCCAGCGGGGGACCCCTCAAGAGACCCAGTACTTC	CASSQRGTPQETQYF
NA	TRBV6-5	TRBJ2-7	15	NA	TGTGCCAGCAGTTACTTACCATCGAGCTCCTACGAGCAGTACTTC	CASSYLPSSSYEQYF
TRBD1	TRBV10-3	TRBJ2-1	14	once	TGTGCCAGCGGCGACAGGGAGACGAGGAATGAGCAGTTCTTC	CASGDRETRNEQFF
NA	TRBV12-2	TRBJ1-5	16	NA	TGTGCAAGTCGCTTAAGGAGAGGGGGTCTAGGACAGCCCCAGCATTTT	CASRLRRGGLGQPQHF
NA	TRBV11-2	TRBJ2-5	13	NA	TGTGCCAGCAGCTTGGACTGGCAAGAGACCCAGTACTTC	CASSLDWQETQYF
TRBD1	TRBV19	TRBJ1-1	13	NA	TGTGCCAGTGCAGGGGGCGCCTTCACTGAAGCTTTCTTT	CASAGGAFTEAFF
TRBD1	TRBV7-9	TRBJ1-1	15	NA	TGTGCCAGCAGCAGGACAGGGGGCCTGAACACTGAAGCTTTCTTT	CASSRTGGLNTEAFF
TRBD2	TRBV5-4	TRBJ2-3	14	NA	TGTGCCAGCAGCGACGGACTAGACACAGATACGCTGTATTTT	CASSDGLDTDTLYF
TRBD1	TRBV2	TRBJ1-1	12	once	TGTGCCAGCAGCGGACAGGGTCCTGAAGCTTTCTTT	CASSGQGPEAFF
NA	TRBV6-6	TRBJ1-1	11	few	TGTGCCAGCAGCCACGGCACTGAAGCTTTCTTT	CASSHGTEAFF
TRBD1	TRBV2	TRBJ2-3	14	NA	TGTGCCAGCAGCCGGGACAGGGGGTCAGATACGCAGTATTTT	CASSRDRGSDTQYF
TRBD2	TRBV2	TRBJ2-1	14	NA	TGTGCCAGCAGTGAAGCAGCTAGCGGGAGGGCCAAGTTCTTC	CASSEAASGRAKFF
TRBD2	TRBV30	TRBJ2-2	17	NA	TGTGCCTGGAGTGTCCGGTTAGCGGGCTCGAACACCGGGGAGCTGTTTTTT	CAWSVRLAGSNTGELFF
NA	TRBV18	TRBJ2-7	14	few	TGTGCCAGCTCAGACAGGGACGGGGGCCACGAGCAGTACTTC	CASSDRDGGHEQYF
TRBD1	TRBV23-1	TRBJ2-3	17	NA	TGCGCCAGCAGTCAATCCTCCGGGACAGGGTTGACAGATACGCAGTATTTT	CASSQSSGTGLTDTQYF
NA	TRBV29-1	TRBJ1-1	14	once	TGCAGCGTTGAGGGTTGGGGAGAAAACACTGAAGCTTTCTTT	CSVEGWGENTEAFF
NA	TRBV28	TRBJ1-1	12	NA	TGTGCCAGCAGCTCGGTGGGCACCAAAGCTTTCTTT	CASSSVGTKAFF
TRBD1	TRBV28	TRBJ2-5	16	NA	TGTGCCAGCAGTTTACCCGGACAGGGGGCGTCAGGAGAGCAGTACTTC	CASSLPGQGASGEQYF